The clone carrying this T cell receptor (beta chain) is a singleton in its sample. This sample is part of a study of blood T cell repertoires in COVID-19. Study at large: Both acute and convalescent COVID-19 samples were obtained from the United States, Italy and Spain. PBMCs, B-cell-depleted T cells, or T cells were the source of the cDNA or gDNA that made up the material.

Study processing details: Nucleated cell counts were estimated from reference gene primer amplification. Sequenced by immunoSEQ multiplex PCR; TCRdb stores in-frame clones only, minus some. D and trimming come from the DNA, and the V and J calls and clone size come from that table. The sample lists approximately 160,000 clones, roughly 86% occurring once. The CDR3 runs to 14 residues. Germline assignment: CDR1 LGHNA and CDR2 YNFKEQ. Trimming took 1 base from V and 8 from J, leaving 14 bases between them. The clonotype comes from a man in his forties or fifties with active or convalescent COVID-19. Sequenced input: peripheral blood. The rearrangement uses TRBV4-2 and TRBJ1-2; D is perhaps TRBD1 (6 bases). The CDR3 spells CASSQGNGGGGYTF. The DNA for the CDR3 is TGTGCCAGCAGCCAAGGAAATGGCGGGGGCGGCTACACCTTC.